A selection of T cell receptor beta chains follows, all from one sample in a study of T cell responses to AZD1222 COVID-19 vaccine. Generated by immunoSEQ multiplex PCR, the TCRdb table keeps only in-frame clones and is missing some. This table holds 85,000 to 130,000 clones, around 91% found once. The sample in question was peripheral blood, obtained 28 days after the second AZD1222 dose. These receptors came from an adult who received the AZD1222 COVID-19 vaccine. The CDR3 runs from the conserved cysteine through the conserved F or W. The order of the fields is clone size, D gene, J gene, V gene, CDR3 protein, CDR3 DNA. D genes are given only for firm matches. The size entry is marked missing in some rows and otherwise reads once, few, many or a size class.

NA NA TRBJ1-2 TRBV6-5 CASSYSNSRAGYTF TGTGCCAGCAGTTACTCGAACAGTCGAGCGGGCTACACCTTC
NA NA TRBJ1-1 TRBV7-2 CASSKSTANTEAFF TGTGCCAGCAGCAAATCGACAGCGAACACTGAAGCTTTCTTT
NA TRBD1 TRBJ2-3 TRBV7-2 CASSLGQSTQYF TGTGCCAGCAGCCTGGGACAGAGTACGCAGTATTTT
NA NA TRBJ1-2 TRBV15 CATSRGRVYGYTF TGTGCCACCAGCAGAGGCAGGGTCTATGGCTACACCTTC
once TRBD1 TRBJ2-3 TRBV2 CASIEGASTDTQYF TGTGCCAGCATAGAGGGGGCTAGCACAGATACGCAGTATTTT
NA NA TRBJ1-5 TRBV5-1 CASSPGDGYQPQHF TGCGCCAGCAGCCCGGGTGATGGATATCAGCCCCAGCATTTT
once NA TRBJ2-5 TRBV5-4 CASSWSPGETQYF TGTGCCAGCAGCTGGAGTCCGGGGGAGACCCAGTACTTC
NA NA TRBJ1-2 TRBV5-4 CASSLIGGSIYGYTF TGTGCCAGCAGCTTGATCGGCGGCTCGATTTATGGCTACACCTTC
NA NA TRBJ1-3 TRBV30 CPFGGNTIYF TGTCCCTTTGGGGGAAACACCATATATTTT
few NA TRBJ1-6 TRBV14 CASSQGMGGGRYNSPLHF TGTGCCAGCAGCCAAGGGATGGGCGGAGGGAGGTATAATTCACCCCTCCACTTT
NA NA TRBJ2-6 TRBV21-1 CASSKGTGSGANVLTF TGTGCCAGCAGCAAAGGAACCGGCTCTGGGGCCAACGTCCTGACTTTC
NA NA TRBJ2-7 TRBV10-3 CAISNRVDEQYF TGTGCCATCAGTAACAGGGTCGACGAGCAGTACTTC
NA NA TRBJ1-3 TRBV7-9 CASSFFSGNTIYF TGTGCCAGCAGCTTTTTCTCTGGAAACACCATATATTTT
NA NA TRBJ2-2 TRBV19 CASSAGGFRNTGELFF TGTGCCAGTAGTGCAGGGGGGTTCCGGAACACCGGGGAGCTGTTTTTT
NA TRBD2 TRBJ2-3 TRBV9 CASSSRLAGATDTQYF TGTGCCAGCAGCTCGCGACTAGCGGGGGCCACAGATACGCAGTATTTT
NA TRBD1 TRBJ1-2 TRBV5-1 CASSLFGQGEYGYTF TGCGCCAGCAGCTTGTTCGGACAGGGGGAATATGGCTACACCTTC
NA NA TRBJ1-1 TRBV20-1 CRAGVGTEAFF TGCAGAGCGGGGGTAGGGACTGAAGCTTTCTTT
NA TRBD2 TRBJ2-3 TRBV3-1/TRBV3-2 CASSQTAGRRTDTQYF TGTGCCAGCAGCCAGACAGCGGGGCGACGCACAGATACGCAGTATTTT
NA NA TRBJ2-7 TRBV7-9 CASSAAGTHYEQYF TGTGCCAGCAGCGCAGCCGGGACACACTACGAGCAGTACTTC
NA NA TRBJ1-1 TRBV29-1 CSVEDRAEAFF TGCAGCGTTGAAGACAGGGCAGAAGCTTTCTTT
NA NA TRBJ1-1 TRBV7-2 CASNRLGHTEAFF TGTGCCAGCAACCGTTTGGGGCACACTGAAGCTTTCTTT
NA NA TRBJ1-2 TRBV18 CASSETERYGYTF TGTGCCAGCTCAGAGACAGAGCGCTATGGCTACACCTTC
once TRBD1 TRBJ2-7 TRBV5-1 CASGQPGTGALEQYF TGCGCCAGCGGCCAACCCGGGACAGGCGCCCTTGAGCAGTACTTC
many TRBD1 TRBJ1-5 TRBV10-1 CASSESYIIKDRGPICSNQPQHF TGCGCCAGCAGTGAGTCGTACATCATTAAGGACAGGGGGCCTATCTGTAGCAATCAGCCCCAGCATTTT
NA NA TRBJ2-3 TRBV2 CATRVVHSTQYF TGTGCCACCAGGGTCGTCCATAGTACGCAGTATTTT
NA NA TRBJ1-5 TRBV6-5 CASSQMWGAEQPQHF TGTGCCAGCAGTCAAATGTGGGGGGCGGAGCAGCCCCAGCATTTT
NA NA TRBJ2-5 TRBV29-1 CSGYYAETQYF TGCAGCGGATACTACGCGGAGACCCAGTACTTC
NA NA TRBJ1-4 TRBV9 CASSVFNRSIEKLFF TGTGCCAGCAGCGTCTTTAACAGGTCGATCGAAAAACTGTTTTTT
NA NA TRBJ2-1 TRBV5-1 CASSSLAGEQFF TGCGCCAGCAGCTCACTAGCAGGAGAGCAGTTCTTC
NA NA TRBJ1-2 TRBV21-1 CATGSGACGGYTF TGTGCCACGGGTTCCGGGGCGTGTGGCGGCTACACCTTC
NA NA TRBJ1-5 TRBV6-1 CASSDGLGGNQPQHF TGTGCCAGCAGTGACGGTTTGGGGGGCAATCAGCCCCAGCATTTT
few NA TRBJ1-2 TRBV13 CASSLGRGHGSGYTF TGTGCCAGCAGCTTAGGGAGGGGCCATGGTAGCGGCTACACCTTC
NA NA TRBJ2-7 TRBV5-4 CASSSPTVYEQYF TGTGCCAGCAGCTCGCCGACCGTCTACGAGCAGTACTTC
NA NA TRBJ1-4 TRBV5-1 CASSQGSPNEKLFF TGCGCCAGCAGCCAAGGGTCCCCTAATGAAAAACTGTTTTTT
NA TRBD1 TRBJ1-4 TRBV4-3 CASSHDTTGGGLFF TGCGCCAGCAGCCACGATACCACAGGGGGCGGACTGTTTTTT
NA TRBD1 TRBJ2-7 TRBV15 CATSSERTGKSYEQYF TGTGCCACCAGCAGCGAAAGGACAGGGAAATCCTACGAGCAGTACTTC
NA TRBD1 TRBJ1-1 TRBV5-5 CASSLEGTGVKAFF TGTGCCAGCAGCTTGGAAGGGACAGGGGTAAAAGCTTTCTTT
few TRBD1 TRBJ1-2 TRBV11-2 CASSPAPGQGVIGYGYTF TGTGCCAGCAGCCCAGCACCGGGACAGGGGGTGATTGGCTATGGCTACACCTTC
NA NA TRBJ2-5 TRBV11-2 CASRPRAGETQYF TGTGCCAGCAGACCCCGCGCCGGAGAGACCCAGTACTTC
NA NA TRBJ2-1 TRBV5-1 CASTGGLTNNWEQFF TGCGCCAGTACCGGTGGACTAACGAACAATTGGGAGCAGTTCTTC
NA NA TRBJ2-4 TRBV1 CTSSPHTSGGARGKNIQYF TGCACCAGCAGCCCACACACTAGCGGGGGGGCCCGGGGCAAAAACATTCAGTACTTC